Below are 15 T cell receptor beta chains sequenced from a single sample in a study of identical twins. Each CDR3 protein gets one entry after TCRdb re-called the 5' RACE reads with MiXCR. The sample yields around 570,000 distinct CDR3 sequences, more than 9% seen once. The same specimen was also included in a second study, on yellow fever vaccine responses in identical twins.

The sequenced material came from PBMCs. The receptors stem from a young woman in good health.

This clonotype was detected many times. V is TRBV28 and J is TRBJ2-3, with TRBD2 identical over 11 bases. From germline, CDR1 is MDHEN and CDR2 SYDVKM. This CDR3 spans 15 amino acids. J gave up 2 bases and V 5 bases, and 3 bases lay outside the gene matches. The CDR3 bases are TGTGCCAGCAGTACTAGCGGGAGAGTCACAGATACGCAGTATTTT. Its translation: CASSTSGRVTDTQYF.

In this sample, this clonotype turned up a few times. CDR3 nucleotides: TGTGCCAGCAGCTTAGTTGTCCGTGCAGCCCATTCGGCTTCCGGGACACACTACGAGCAGTACTTC. Its protein is CASSLVVRAAHSASGTHYEQYF. This chain connects TRBV7-6 to TRBJ2-7, with D possibly being TRBD1 (6 bases). V was shortened by 1 base and J by 3 bases, with 34 bases between the two germline ends. Germline CDR1 SGHVS, CDR2 FNYEAQ. The CDR3 is made up of 22 amino acids.

Many counts were recorded for this clonotype. CDR3 amino acids: CASSPMWPLTSFSYNEQFF. CDR3 sequence (DNA): TGTGCCAGCAGCCCTATGTGGCCCCTGACTAGCTTCTCCTACAATGAGCAGTTCTTC. V gene TRBV14 combines with J gene TRBJ2-1; 7 bases line up with TRBD2. The CDR3 totals 19 residues. Germline V gives CDR1 SGHDN, CDR2 FVKESK. The J segment lost 0 bases and the V segment lost 4 bases, leaving 15 bases of the junction unmatched.

The chain has TRBV7-6 and TRBJ1-2; the D gene is possibly TRBD1 (6 bases). This CDR3 is built from 13 residues. V was shortened by 5 bases and J by 7 bases, with 14 bases between the two germline ends. In germline, CDR1 is SGHVS, CDR2 FNYEAQ. CDR3 in amino acids: CASSVTPGAGYTF. CDR3 DNA: TGTGCCAGCAGCGTGACCCCGGGGGCTGGCTACACCTTC.

The rearrangement uses TRBV9 and TRBJ2-7; 8 bases match TRBD2. The length of the CDR3 is 18 residues. V was clipped by 0 bases and J by 7 bases; unmatched bases: 18. CDR1 and CDR2 (germline): SGDLS, YYNGEE. In DNA form, the CDR3 reads TGTGCCAGCAGCGTAGGGGCGGCCAGCGGGGGACCCTCTTGGGAGCAGTACTTC. It yields the protein CASSVGAASGGPSWEQYF.

In DNA form, the CDR3 reads TGCAGCGTTGCGGGGGACACCATATATTTT. This codes for CSVAGDTIYF. This chain uses TRBV29-1 with TRBJ1-3, with a possible D match to TRBD1 (5 bases). Trimming removed 4 bases from V and 8 bases from J, with 6 bases in between. There are 10 residues in the CDR3. CDR1 and CDR2 from the germline V gene are SQVTM and ANQGSEA.

This clonotype has a handful of counts. This chain connects TRBV29-1 to TRBJ2-2; 7 positions match TRBD1. Trimming cost V 6 bases and J 5 bases; bases outside gene matches: 12. CDR1 and CDR2 from the germline V gene are SQVTM and ANQGSEA. There are 15 residues in the CDR3. The CDR3 DNA follows: TGCAGCGTCCCACGTTCCGGGACAGCTACCGGGGAGCTGTTTTTT. It codes for CSVPRSGTATGELFF.

CDR3: CASSQALVSTNEQFF. CDR3 in DNA: TGCGCCAGCAGCCAAGCCCTCGTGTCCACGAATGAGCAGTTCTTC. The chain couples TRBV4-3 to TRBJ2-1; D is undetermined. The germline V gene has CDR1 LGHNA and CDR2 YSLEER. The CDR3 covers 15 residues. Trimming left V 1 base short and J 7 bases short, with 14 bases between.

The table lists this clonotype with many counts. V gene TRBV2 combines with J gene TRBJ1-5; D might be TRBD1 (5 bases). Germline-derived CDR1 and CDR2 are SNHLY and FYNNEI. The CDR3 runs to 13 residues. V shed 10 bases and J shed 6 bases, with 16 bases lying between them. The CDR3 DNA reads as TGTGCCATTCGGGGCAGGGTGGCTCAGCCCCAGCATTTT. Its protein product is CAIRGRVAQPQHF. Complete variable domain (other parts from reference TRBV2 and TRBJ1-5): EPEVTQTPSHQVTQMGQEVILRCVPISNHLYFYWYRQILGQKVEFLVSFYNNEISEKSEIFDDQFSVERPDGSNFTLKIRSTKLEDSAMYFCAIRGRVAQPQHFGDGTRLSIL.

This clonotype was seen a few times. V usage is TRBV19 and J usage is TRBJ1-1; D possibly corresponds to TRBD1 (5 bases). Germline assignment: CDR1 LNHDA and CDR2 SQIVND (reference sequence). The CDR3 length is 13 residues. The V end lost 3 bases, the J end lost 1 base, and 6 bases lay between the germline ends. The CDR3 nucleotides are TGTGCCAGTAGTATGACAGCGAACACTGAAGCTTTCTTT. Its translation: CASSMTANTEAFF.

This chain connects TRBV11-2 to TRBJ2-3; 9 bases fit TRBD1. The CDR3 extends over 17 amino acids. V was clipped by 5 bases and J by 4 bases; unmatched bases: 13. Looked up from germline, CDR1 is SGHAT and CDR2 is FQNNGV. The chain's CDR3 is CASSPYTGTGRADTQYF. The CDR3 DNA follows: TGTGCCAGCAGCCCGTATACCGGGACAGGGAGAGCAGATACGCAGTATTTT.

The chain recombines TRBV14 with TRBJ2-7; tentatively, D is TRBD1 (5 bases). The CDR3 is 15 residues long. The germline gives CDR1 SGHDN, CDR2 FVKESK. V lost 4 bases to trimming and J lost 1 base, with 14 bases between them. CDR3 sequence reads: CASSLDVTASYEQYF. The CDR3 DNA is TGTGCCAGCAGCCTCGACGTGACAGCTTCCTACGAGCAGTACTTC.

This chain connects TRBV5-6 to TRBJ2-3, with a weak D call TRBD1 (6 bases). V lost 4 bases to trimming and J lost 2 bases, with 11 bases between them. This CDR3 contains 14 residues. From germline, CDR1 is SGHDT and CDR2 YYEEEE. DNA of the CDR3: TGTGCCAGCAGCATTAACAGGGTCACAGATACGCAGTATTTT. Protein product: CASSINRVTDTQYF.

In its sample, this clonotype was seen a few times. The chain recombines TRBV7-8 with TRBJ2-3; D gene ambiguous. Germline-derived CDR1 and CDR2 are SGHVS and FQNEAQ. The length of the CDR3 is 13 residues. Trimming removed 5 bases from V and 2 bases from J, with 8 bases in between. Here the CDR3 DNA reads TGTGCCAGCAGCCCGTCGGACACAGATACGCAGTATTTT. This encodes CASSPSDTDTQYF.

At least ten counts were recorded for this clonotype. The chain combines TRBV5-1 with TRBJ2-7; D remains ambiguous. This CDR3 has 11 residues. The V and J ends lost 1 base and 4 bases respectively, with 3 bases between them. Looked up from germline, CDR1 is SGHRS and CDR2 is YFSETQ. CDR3 sequence: CASSLKYEQYF. Written as DNA, the CDR3 is TGCGCCAGCAGCTTGAAATACGAGCAGTACTTC. The full variable domain, rest sourced from reference TRBV5-1 and TRBJ2-7, is KAGVTQTPRYLIKTRGQQVTLSCSPISGHRSVSWYQQTPGQGLQFLFEYFSETQRNKGNFPGRFSGRQFSNSRSEMNVSTLELGDSALYLCASSLKYEQYFGPGTRLTVT.